The present T cell receptor (beta chain) was sequenced within a study of identical twins. TCRdb independently ran MiXCR on the 5' RACE reads; one entry per CDR3 protein. The repertoire holds 350,000 or so distinct CDR3 sequences, roughly 12% seen once, with 7.2% in the top ten. Study-wide points: With abundant cord blood beta clonotypes, insertions were fewer; memory repertoires showed no such pattern.

Germline assignment: CDR1 SEHNR and CDR2 FQNEAQ (reference sequence). V lost 5 bases to trimming and J lost 2 bases, with 17 bases between them. This CDR3 spans 16 amino acids. Remarks on this clonotype: The antigen is undetermined.

This same sample was also part of a study on yellow fever vaccine responses in identical twins.

This rearrangement joins TRBV7-9 to TRBJ2-3; D gene unclear. This TCR came from a woman under 30 in good health. What was sequenced was CD8+ T cells sorted from blood. The CDR3 bases are TGTGCCAGCAGCGGGTTATCCCCGTGGGACACAGATACGCAGTATTTT. Protein: CASSGLSPWDTDTQYF.